The present T cell receptor beta chain was sequenced within a study of CD8 T cells in ankylosing spondylitis. Overall study results and limits: Reportedly, significant enrichment of disease-linked clones occurred in matched ankylosing spondylitis synovial fluid. Seemingly characteristic of ankylosing spondylitis blood was a TCR beta motif consisting of several highly homologous variants.

TCRdb processed the 5' RACE reads anew with MiXCR; each CDR3 protein has one entry. The sample yields approximately 350,000 distinct CDR3 sequences, 20% seen once. As to this clonotype: Its antigen is unidentified.

The clonotype was recovered from a male donor with ankylosing spondylitis or in good health (not recorded which). Sequencing used blood, either unsorted or a sorted T cell fraction (not recorded which).

Here the CDR3 reads CASGRGYSNQPQHF. The CDR3 DNA follows: TGTGCCAGCGGAAGGGGGTATAGCAATCAGCCCCAGCATTTT. The chain employs TRBV12-3 or TRBV12-4 and TRBJ1-5; D perhaps matches TRBD1 (6 bases). CDR3 length: 14 amino acids. V shed 8 bases and J shed 0 bases, with 11 bases lying between them.